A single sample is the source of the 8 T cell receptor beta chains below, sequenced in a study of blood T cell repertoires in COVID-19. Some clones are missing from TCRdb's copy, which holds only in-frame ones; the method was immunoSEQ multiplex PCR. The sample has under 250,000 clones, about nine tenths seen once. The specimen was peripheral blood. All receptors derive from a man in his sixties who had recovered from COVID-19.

CDR3 sequence: CASSRTSTSTNTGELFF. CDR3 in DNA: TGCGCCAGCAGTCGTACTAGCACTTCGACGAACACCGGGGAGCTGTTTTTT. The chain has TRBV10-2 and TRBJ2-2; tentatively, D is TRBD2 (6 bases). The CDR3 spans 17 residues. Trimming pared 5 bases from V and 0 bases from J, leaving 16 bases between. CDR1 is WSHSY, CDR2 SAAADI, per germline.

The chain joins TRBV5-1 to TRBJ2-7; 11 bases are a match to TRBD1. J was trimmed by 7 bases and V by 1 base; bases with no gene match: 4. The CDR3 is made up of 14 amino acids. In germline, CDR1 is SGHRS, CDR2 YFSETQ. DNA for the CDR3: TGCGCCAGCAGCTTGACGGGACAGGGGGGTGAGCAGTACTTC. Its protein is CASSLTGQGGEQYF.

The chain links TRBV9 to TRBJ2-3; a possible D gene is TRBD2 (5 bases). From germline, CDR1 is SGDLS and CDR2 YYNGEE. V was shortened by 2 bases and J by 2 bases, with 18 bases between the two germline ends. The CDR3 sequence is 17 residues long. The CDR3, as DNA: TGTGCCAGCAGCGTCGCCCTGGGGAGCGGCTACACAGATACGCAGTATTTT. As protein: CASSVALGSGYTDTQYF.

The DNA for the CDR3 is TGTGCCAGTAGTAAACAGGGGTTTAATTCACCCCTCCACTTT. The encoded protein is CASSKQGFNSPLHF. The chain is built from TRBV19 and TRBJ1-6; TRBD1 matches 7 bases. Trimming cost V 4 bases and J 6 bases; bases outside gene matches: 3. Germline V gene lookup returns CDR1 LNHDA and CDR2 SQIVND (reference sequence). This CDR3 contains 14 residues.

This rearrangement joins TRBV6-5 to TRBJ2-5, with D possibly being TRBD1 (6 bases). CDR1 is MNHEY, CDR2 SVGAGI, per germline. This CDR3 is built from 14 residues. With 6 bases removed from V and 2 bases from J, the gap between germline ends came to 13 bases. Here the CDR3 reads CASRTGGNQETQYF. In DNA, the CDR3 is TGTGCCAGCAGGACAGGAGGAAATCAAGAGACCCAGTACTTC.

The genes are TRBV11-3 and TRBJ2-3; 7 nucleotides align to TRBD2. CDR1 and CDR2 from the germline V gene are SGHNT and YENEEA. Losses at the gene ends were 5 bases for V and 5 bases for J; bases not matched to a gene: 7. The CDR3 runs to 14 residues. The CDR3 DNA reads TGTGCCAGCAGCCCGGGCGGGAGAGAAGATACGCAGTATTTT. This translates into CASSPGGREDTQYF.

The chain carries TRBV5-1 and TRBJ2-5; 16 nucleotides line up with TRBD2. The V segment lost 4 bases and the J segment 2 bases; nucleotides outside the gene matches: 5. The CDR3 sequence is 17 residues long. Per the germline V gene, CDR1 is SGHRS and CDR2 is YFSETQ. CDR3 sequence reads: CASSLGTSGRVQETQYF. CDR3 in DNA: TGCGCCAGCAGCCTAGGGACTAGCGGGAGGGTACAAGAGACCCAGTACTTC.

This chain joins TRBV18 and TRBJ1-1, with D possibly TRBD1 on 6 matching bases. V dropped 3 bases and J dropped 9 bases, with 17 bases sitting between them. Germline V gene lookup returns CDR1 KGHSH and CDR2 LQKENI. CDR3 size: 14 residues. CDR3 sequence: CASSPGIGQTQAFF. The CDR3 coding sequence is TGTGCCAGCTCACCTGGTATTGGACAGACACAAGCTTTCTTT.